The 15 T cell receptor beta chains below come from one sample, sequenced in a study of T cells in narcolepsy. The repertoire was sequenced with immunoSEQ multiplex PCR; TCRdb's copy has only in-frame clones and lacks some. The sample includes roughly 20,000 clones, roughly 87% of them seen just once. The sequenced sample consisted of memory (CD45RA-) CD4+ T cells from blood. These receptors all come from a human donor in good health.

This chain uses TRBV18 with TRBJ1-4; 7 nucleotides align to TRBD1. The CDR3 runs 15 residues. With 5 bases clipped from V and 4 bases from J, the junction kept 7 bases outside the gene matches. Germline V gene lookup returns CDR1 KGHSH and CDR2 LQKENI. DNA for the CDR3: TGTGCCAGCTCAGACAAACAGGGGAATAATGAAAAACTGTTTTTT. Its translation: CASSDKQGNNEKLFF. The full variable domain, rest sourced from reference TRBV18 and TRBJ1-4, is NAGVMQNPRHLVRRRGQEARLRCSPMKGHSHVYWYRQLPEEGLKFMVYLQKENIIDESGMPKERFSAEFPKEGPSILRIQQVVRGDSAAYFCASSDKQGNNEKLFFGSGTQLSVL.

V usage is TRBV9 and J usage is TRBJ1-2, with 7 bases lining up with TRBD1. With V trimmed by 0 bases and J by 3 bases, 8 bases remained unmatched. The CDR3 consists of 16 residues. CDR1 and CDR2 (germline): SGDLS, YYNGEE. The CDR3 sequence is CASSVASRQGYYGYTF. The CDR3 bases are TGTGCCAGCAGCGTAGCCAGCCGACAGGGATACTATGGCTACACCTTC.

The chain is built from TRBV7-3 and TRBJ2-3; D unresolved. From germline, CDR1 is SGHTA and CDR2 FQGTGA. The CDR3 sequence is 14 residues long. V was pared by 4 bases and J by 1 base, with 9 bases between. CDR3 amino acids: CASSSLPGTDTQYF. DNA of the CDR3: TGTGCCAGCAGCTCGCTCCCCGGCACAGATACGCAGTATTTT.

The V and J genes are TRBV4-2 and TRBJ2-7, with D possibly TRBD2 on 5 matching bases. The germline V gene has CDR1 LGHNA and CDR2 YNFKEQ. Between the trimmed V and J ends, which lost 0 bases and 2 bases, there was a span of 11 bases. This CDR3 has 15 residues. CDR3 in DNA: TGTGCCAGCAGCCAAGAGCTAGCCGCTACCTACGAGCAGTACTTC. Encoded protein: CASSQELAATYEQYF.

The rearrangement links TRBV4-3 to TRBJ1-5, with D maybe TRBD1 (5 bases). V dropped 5 bases and J dropped 6 bases, with 11 bases sitting between them. The CDR3 spans 13 residues. Germline lookup yields CDR1 LGHNA and CDR2 YSLEER. Here the CDR3 reads CASSSAGGQPQHF. The DNA of the CDR3 is TGCGCCAGCAGCTCCGCTGGGGGTCAGCCCCAGCATTTT.

The chain carries TRBV12-5 and TRBJ2-7, with 10 positions matching TRBD2. This CDR3 region has 13 residues. V lost 5 bases and J lost 4; bases outside the gene matches: 2. Germline CDR1 and CDR2: LGHNT and FRNRAP. CDR3 in amino acids: CASGLAGAYEQYF. The CDR3 bases are TGTGCTAGTGGTCTAGCGGGAGCTTACGAGCAGTACTTC.

V and J are TRBV5-4 and TRBJ2-3; D gene ambiguous. This CDR3 has 13 residues. V was cut by 4 bases and J by 6 bases, with 12 bases left in between. The germline CDR1 and CDR2 sequences are SGHNT and YYREEE (reference sequence). The CDR3 spells CASSRRTPDTQYF. The CDR3 DNA reads as TGTGCCAGCAGCCGTAGGACCCCTGATACGCAGTATTTT.

DNA of the CDR3: TGCGCCAGCAGCGACCACCCAGGGCGCACTGAAGCTTTCTTT. This encodes CASSDHPGRTEAFF. The V and J genes are TRBV5-1 and TRBJ1-1, with a possible D match to TRBD1 (5 bases). Germline CDR1 reads SGHRS; CDR2 reads YFSETQ. This CDR3 spans 14 amino acids. Trimming removed 4 bases at V and 4 bases at J, with 14 bases between.

This sequence joins TRBV10-3 and TRBJ2-1; a possible D gene is TRBD2 (5 bases). V lost 10 bases and J lost 6, with 25 bases in between. This CDR3 has 16 residues. Germline CDR1 and CDR2: ENHRY and SYGVKD. The CDR3 spells CATAGALARRRNEQFF. DNA for the CDR3: TGTGCCACCGCGGGTGCTCTAGCACGACGACGCAATGAGCAGTTCTTC.

V gene TRBV19 combines with J gene TRBJ2-6, with a tentative D call TRBD1 (5 bases). CDR1 is LNHDA and CDR2 is SQIVND in the germline V gene (reference sequence). Trimming pared 4 bases from V and 0 bases from J, leaving 7 bases between. This CDR3 contains 15 residues. The CDR3 DNA is TGTGCCAGTAGTAATCAGGGCTCTGGGGCCAACGTCCTGACTTTC. Amino acid sequence: CASSNQGSGANVLTF.

This clone has only one observation. CDR3 region: CDDPRLGQPQHF. CDR3 in DNA: TGTGACGACCCCAGATTAGGTCAGCCCCAGCATTTT. The rearrangement joins TRBV7-3 to TRBJ1-5; D unresolved. The germline CDR1 and CDR2 sequences are SGHTA and FQGTGA. The CDR3 is 12 amino acids.

This rearrangement joins TRBV13 to TRBJ2-2; D is perhaps TRBD2 (5 bases). Per the germline V gene, CDR1 is PRHDT and CDR2 is FYEKMQ (reference sequence). V was pared by 3 bases and J by 6 bases, with 11 bases between. This CDR3 has 14 amino acids. The CDR3: CASSFGLSSGELFF. The CDR3 bases are TGTGCCAGCAGCTTTGGACTGTCGTCCGGGGAGCTGTTTTTT.

This clone was seen a handful of times. V usage is TRBV7-2 and J usage is TRBJ1-6; D not resolved. The V gene lost 4 bases and the J gene lost 9 bases, with 16 bases spanning the gap. From germline, CDR1 is SGHTA and CDR2 FQGNSA. The CDR3 spans 15 residues. The CDR3: CASSSTSGVASPLHF. The CDR3 DNA follows: TGTGCCAGCAGCTCTACGAGCGGTGTTGCTTCACCCCTCCACTTT.

CDR3 DNA: TGTGCCAGCAGCAGGTCGACTAGCGGGAGTCAAGAGACCCAGTACTTC. Its protein is CASSRSTSGSQETQYF. The chain links TRBV5-6 to TRBJ2-5; 12 bases are shared with TRBD2. Germline V lookup: CDR1 SGHDT, CDR2 YYEEEE. The CDR3 is 16 amino acids. Trimming at V came to 4 bases and at J to 2 bases, leaving 6 bases not matched to a gene. The entire variable domain, with the rest obtained from reference TRBV5-6 and TRBJ2-5, is as follows: DAGVTQSPTHLIKTRGQQVTLRCSPKSGHDTVSWYQQALGQGPQFIFQYYEEEERQRGNFPDRFSGHQFPNYSSELNVNALLLGDSALYLCASSRSTSGSQETQYFGPGTRLLVL.

The V gene is TRBV7-8, the J gene TRBJ2-5, with a tentative D call TRBD2 (7 bases). Trimming shortened V by 3 bases and J by 5 bases, and 13 bases separated the two germline ends. CDR1 is SGHVS and CDR2 is FQNEAQ in the germline V gene. The CDR3 is made up of 14 amino acids. The CDR3 spells CASSLWGGGETQYF. In DNA form, the CDR3 reads TGTGCCAGCAGCTTGTGGGGGGGCGGGGAGACCCAGTACTTC.